A selection of T cell receptor beta chains follows, all from one sample in a study of vaccination effects on CD4 cells after COVID-19. The protocol was immunoSEQ multiplex PCR, while the TCRdb copy is restricted to in-frame clones and leaves out a portion. Here the sample spans tens of thousands of clones, 60% to 80% being singletons. Which antigens these TCRs recognize remains unknown. This specimen was CD4+ T cells from PBMCs cultured with HCoV-OC43 spike peptides, taken before COVID-19 vaccination. The source of these receptors is a human donor who received a COVID-19 vaccine. Each CDR3 is given without its conserved first and last residue. Not all rows give a size; the values are once, few, many and, for expanded clones, a class.

clone size: -; V gene: TRBV6-1; J gene: TRBJ1-6; CDR3 protein: ASSEAATGSGSPLH
clone size: -; V gene: TRBV7-2; J gene: TRBJ2-5; CDR3 protein: ASSLDGSVETQY
clone size: once; V gene: TRBV12-3/TRBV12-4; J gene: TRBJ1-2; CDR3 protein: ASSPGQGTYT
clone size: -; V gene: TRBV23-1; J gene: TRBJ1-2; CDR3 protein: ASSQWSHYGYT
clone size: -; V gene: TRBV10-3; J gene: TRBJ1-2; CDR3 protein: ATGQGGGLYGYT
clone size: -; V gene: TRBV7-9; J gene: TRBJ1-2; CDR3 protein: ASSLAGTGENYGYT
clone size: -; V gene: TRBV24-1; J gene: TRBJ2-1; CDR3 protein: ATRGGPGPYNEQF
clone size: -; V gene: TRBV5-1; J gene: TRBJ2-5; CDR3 protein: ASSLAVTGSGQETQY
clone size: -; V gene: TRBV6-1; J gene: TRBJ2-5; CDR3 protein: ASSTGTGVETQY
clone size: -; V gene: TRBV7-2; J gene: TRBJ2-1; CDR3 protein: ASSLDASPYNEQF
clone size: -; V gene: TRBV5-1; J gene: TRBJ1-1; CDR3 protein: ASSLDVGGNTEAF
clone size: -; V gene: TRBV3-1/TRBV3-2; J gene: TRBJ1-3; CDR3 protein: ASSQVSMAGNTIY
clone size: few; V gene: TRBV28; J gene: TRBJ1-5; CDR3 protein: ATGGGQNQPQH
clone size: -; V gene: TRBV6-6; J gene: TRBJ1-5; CDR3 protein: ASSGQGAYQPQH
clone size: few; V gene: TRBV6-6; J gene: TRBJ1-4; CDR3 protein: ASSYSGQGGEKLF
clone size: -; V gene: TRBV5-1; J gene: TRBJ2-2; CDR3 protein: ASSLAGTAYTGELF
clone size: -; V gene: TRBV5-1; J gene: TRBJ1-2; CDR3 protein: ASSFGVDYGYT
clone size: few; V gene: TRBV7-8; J gene: TRBJ1-2; CDR3 protein: ASSLTDGGYGYT
clone size: -; V gene: TRBV27; J gene: TRBJ2-2; CDR3 protein: ASKLWGASTGELF
clone size: once; V gene: TRBV30; J gene: TRBJ1-4; CDR3 protein: AWSLATGSLLF
clone size: -; V gene: TRBV3-1/TRBV3-2; J gene: TRBJ1-4; CDR3 protein: ASSQGGATNEKLF
clone size: -; V gene: TRBV27; J gene: TRBJ1-1; CDR3 protein: ASSDWGRATEAF
clone size: -; V gene: TRBV5-1; J gene: TRBJ1-1; CDR3 protein: ASSSGTGDGTEAF
clone size: -; V gene: TRBV7-8; J gene: TRBJ2-3; CDR3 protein: ASSFNPLEAGKFTDTQY
clone size: -; V gene: TRBV5-1; J gene: TRBJ1-1; CDR3 protein: ASSYRTANTEAF
clone size: -; V gene: TRBV19; J gene: TRBJ2-2; CDR3 protein: ASSIEWGTNTGELF
clone size: -; V gene: TRBV5-5; J gene: TRBJ1-5; CDR3 protein: ASSLLPQNQPQH
clone size: -; V gene: TRBV5-1; J gene: TRBJ2-2; CDR3 protein: ASSSGTGRSGELF
clone size: -; V gene: TRBV9; J gene: TRBJ2-3; CDR3 protein: ASSVLRTGGDTQY
clone size: -; V gene: TRBV11-1; J gene: TRBJ1-2; CDR3 protein: ASSLALARVGDRGYT
clone size: -; V gene: TRBV28; J gene: TRBJ2-3; CDR3 protein: ASTSTGGTDTQY
clone size: once; V gene: TRBV5-6; J gene: TRBJ2-2; CDR3 protein: ASSLETGTNTGELF
clone size: -; V gene: TRBV7-3; J gene: TRBJ2-5; CDR3 protein: ASSLKGVGETQY
clone size: -; V gene: TRBV7-9; J gene: TRBJ2-5; CDR3 protein: ASSFSSGQETQY
clone size: -; V gene: TRBV29-1; J gene: TRBJ1-2; CDR3 protein: SVAPRTVDYGYT
clone size: -; V gene: TRBV4-2; J gene: TRBJ1-3; CDR3 protein: ASSLTSWGSGNTIY
clone size: -; V gene: TRBV5-1; J gene: TRBJ2-5; CDR3 protein: ASSLGVRVGSGETQY
clone size: few; V gene: TRBV14; J gene: TRBJ1-2; CDR3 protein: ASSRNRGEGGYT
clone size: -; V gene: TRBV3-1/TRBV3-2; J gene: TRBJ1-5; CDR3 protein: ASSGGVGGARSNQPQH
clone size: -; V gene: TRBV30; J gene: TRBJ2-3; CDR3 protein: AWRTRRGREGTDTQY
clone size: -; V gene: TRBV11-2; J gene: TRBJ2-5; CDR3 protein: ASSLMTGAEPQY
clone size: -; V gene: TRBV10-1; J gene: TRBJ2-2; CDR3 protein: ASGRQGNTGELF
clone size: -; V gene: TRBV4-3; J gene: TRBJ1-4; CDR3 protein: ASSQDRVGGGEKLF
clone size: few; V gene: TRBV14; J gene: TRBJ1-6; CDR3 protein: ASSQSRDPRNSPLH
clone size: -; V gene: TRBV19; J gene: TRBJ1-5; CDR3 protein: ASSLTGGISRQPQH
clone size: -; V gene: TRBV9; J gene: TRBJ2-1; CDR3 protein: ASSVSGQNYNEQF
clone size: -; V gene: TRBV21-1; J gene: TRBJ2-1; CDR3 protein: ASSKGSRANEQF
clone size: -; V gene: TRBV7-2; J gene: TRBJ2-6; CDR3 protein: ASSFGGGANVLT
clone size: -; V gene: TRBV6-1; J gene: TRBJ1-3; CDR3 protein: ASSEVETTLSGNTIY
clone size: -; V gene: TRBV3-1/TRBV3-2; J gene: TRBJ1-2; CDR3 protein: ASSRENYGYT
clone size: few; V gene: TRBV10-3; J gene: TRBJ2-1; CDR3 protein: AITGTGDEQF
clone size: -; V gene: TRBV27; J gene: TRBJ1-5; CDR3 protein: ASSRTGAQPQH
clone size: -; V gene: TRBV7-2; J gene: TRBJ1-5; CDR3 protein: ASTSDGYQPQH